These 22 T cell receptor beta chains were all obtained from the same sample, sequenced in a study of cytomegalovirus exposure and HLA in healthy donors. The PCR was carried out with 60 Vbeta primers and 13 Jbeta primers. Libraries were prepared by immunoSEQ multiplex PCR; TCRdb keeps only in-frame clonotypes and omits some of them. In the table there are fewer than 40,000 clones, roughly 67% of which are singletons. The sample consisted of PBMCs. These receptors all stem from a man aged 40-50 years in good health and CMV-seropositive.

The chain is built from TRBV5-1 and TRBJ1-4; D gene ambiguous. Germline loops: CDR1 SGHRS, CDR2 YFSETQ. V gave up 4 bases and J gave up 8 bases, with 18 bases separating them. The CDR3 covers 15 residues. CDR3 DNA sequence: TGCGCCAGCAGCCTTGGGCCCACACGAAACGAAAAACTGTTTTTT. Protein product: CASSLGPTRNEKLFF. Full variable domain (outside the CDR3, taken from reference TRBV5-1 and TRBJ1-4): KAGVTQTPRYLIKTRGQQVTLSCSPISGHRSVSWYQQTPGQGLQFLFEYFSETQRNKGNFPGRFSGRQFSNSRSEMNVSTLELGDSALYLCASSLGPTRNEKLFFGSGTQLSVL.

The rearrangement joins TRBV5-1 to TRBJ2-5, with TRBD2 identical over 8 bases. Trimming cost V 2 bases and J 2 bases; bases outside gene matches: 5. Germline values: CDR1 SGHRS, CDR2 YFSETQ. The CDR3 sequence is 15 residues long. Here the CDR3 reads CASSFAGGKQETQYF. The CDR3 bases are TGCGCCAGCAGCTTTGCGGGGGGCAAACAAGAGACCCAGTACTTC.

The CDR3 protein is CASSPGTSGAHEQFF. Written as DNA, the CDR3 is TGTGCCAGCAGCCCCGGGACTAGCGGGGCCCATGAGCAGTTCTTC. The genes are TRBV7-9 and TRBJ2-1, with 13 bases lining up with TRBD2. CDR3 length equals 15 residues. Unmatched junction bases numbered 6, after V lost 5 bases and J lost 8 bases. From germline, CDR1 is SEHNR and CDR2 FQNEAQ (reference sequence).

The rearrangement joins TRBV5-4 to TRBJ2-3; D ambiguous. V lost 4 bases and J lost 0, with 15 bases in between. CDR3 size: 16 residues. CDR1 and CDR2 (germline): SGHNT, YYREEE (reference sequence). The CDR3 bases are TGTGCCAGCAGCCCAATAAGCTCCCATAGCACAGATACGCAGTATTTT. As protein: CASSPISSHSTDTQYF.

The rearrangement uses TRBV6-4 and TRBJ1-2; D gene ambiguous. Germline assignment: CDR1 MRHNA and CDR2 SNTAGT. V lost 0 bases to trimming and J lost 8 bases, with 13 bases between them. This CDR3 has 14 residues. DNA for the CDR3: TGTGCCAGCAGTGACTCGGTGGCAGCGGGCGGCTACACCTTC. Amino acid sequence: CASSDSVAAGGYTF.

A single count supports this clone. CDR3 sequence: CASSTRLGVDNEQFF. The CDR3 coding sequence is TGTGCCAGCAGCACCCGACTAGGTGTAGACAATGAGCAGTTCTTC. V is TRBV4-2 and J is TRBJ2-1; D is possibly TRBD2 (6 bases). The CDR3 spans 15 residues. V was cut by 5 bases and J by 5 bases, with 16 bases left in between. The germline gives CDR1 LGHNA, CDR2 YNFKEQ.

This clone was counted only a few times. This rearrangement joins TRBV11-3 to TRBJ2-3; D perhaps matches TRBD2 (5 bases). This CDR3 contains 16 residues. The V and J ends lost 2 bases and 3 bases respectively, with 15 bases between them. Germline V lookup: CDR1 SGHNT, CDR2 YENEEA. DNA of the CDR3: TGTGCCAGCAGCTTACGCCTTGGCGGACTGACAGATACGCAGTATTTT. Its translation: CASSLRLGGLTDTQYF. The full variable domain, completed using reference TRBV11-3 and TRBJ2-3, is EAGVVQSPRYKIIEKKQPVAFWCNPISGHNTLYWYLQNLGQGPELLIRYENEEAVDDSQLPKDRFSAERLKGVDSTLKIQPAELGDSAVYLCASSLRLGGLTDTQYFGPGTRLTVL.

This clone was counted between two and nine times. The gene calls are TRBV5-1 and TRBJ2-1; TRBD2 agrees at 12 bases. The CDR3 length is 18 residues. Germline CDR1 SGHRS, CDR2 YFSETQ. With 0 bases clipped from V and 4 bases from J, the junction kept 8 bases outside the gene matches. The CDR3 nucleotides are TGCGCCAGCAGCTTGGTGGCTAGCGGGGGGGCACGGTACAATGAGCAGTTCTTC. Amino acid sequence: CASSLVASGGARYNEQFF. The whole variable domain, remainder taken from reference TRBV5-1 and TRBJ2-1, is KAGVTQTPRYLIKTRGQQVTLSCSPISGHRSVSWYQQTPGQGLQFLFEYFSETQRNKGNFPGRFSGRQFSNSRSEMNVSTLELGDSALYLCASSLVASGGARYNEQFFGPGTRLTVL.

This clone was counted a single time. This chain joins TRBV2 and TRBJ2-5; 8 bases are a match to TRBD1. Matching the DNA end better, TRBJ2-7 makes the J call doubtful. The CDR3 covers 15 residues. The germline gives CDR1 SNHLY, CDR2 FYNNEI. Here the CDR3 reads CASSFGQGFSYEQYF. The CDR3 nucleotides are TGTGCCAGCAGCTTCGGACAGGGATTCTCCTACGAGCAGTACTTC.

This chain links TRBV7-9 with TRBJ1-4; 9 nucleotides agree with TRBD1. Germline loops: CDR1 SEHNR, CDR2 FQNEAQ (reference sequence). The junction had 15 bases not matched to a gene; V was cut back by 5 bases and J by 8 bases. The CDR3 length is 17 residues. The CDR3 loop is CASSPRSPRQGDEKLFF. The CDR3 bases are TGTGCCAGCAGCCCCCGGTCCCCCCGACAGGGGGACGAAAAACTGTTTTTT.

The genes are TRBV19 and TRBJ1-5; TRBD1 aligns across 7 bases. CDR1 is LNHDA and CDR2 is SQIVND in the germline V gene (reference sequence). V shed 6 bases and J 5 bases; nucleotides not matched to a gene: 16. The CDR3 is made up of 17 amino acids. The CDR3 sequence is CASSSLSGGPRDQPQHF. The DNA of the CDR3 is TGTGCCAGTAGCTCACTTTCAGGGGGTCCACGGGATCAGCCCCAGCATTTT.

The chain combines TRBV11-3 with TRBJ1-1; perhaps TRBD1 as D (5 bases). V lost 2 bases, J lost 8 bases, and 6 bases lay in between. Germline V gene data show CDR1 as SGHNT and CDR2 as YENEEA. The CDR3 is 11 residues long. As DNA, the CDR3 is TGTGCCAGCAGCTTAAGGACAGAAGCTTTCTTT. This codes for CASSLRTEAFF.

This sequence joins TRBV6-6 and TRBJ1-2; 8 bases agree with TRBD1. Germline CDR1 MNHNY, CDR2 SVGAGI (reference sequence). V trimming: 2 bases; J trimming: 3 bases; junction bases outside the gene matches: 5. The CDR3 runs to 15 residues. The CDR3 DNA reads as TGTGCCAGCAGTTACACGGGACAGGCGGACTATGGCTACACCTTC. This gives the protein CASSYTGQADYGYTF.

This chain joins TRBV4-1 and TRBJ2-7, with D perhaps matching TRBD2 (6 bases). The germline V gene has CDR1 MGHRA and CDR2 YSYEKL. The CDR3 spans 15 residues. V lost 3 bases, J lost 1 base, and 13 bases lay in between. Here the CDR3 reads CASSHPFRGSYEQYF. CDR3 sequence (DNA): TGCGCCAGCAGCCACCCCTTTCGGGGGTCCTACGAGCAGTACTTC.

The genes are TRBV19 and TRBJ1-4; D remains ambiguous. The CDR3 contains 14 residues. Germline V gives CDR1 LNHDA, CDR2 SQIVND (reference sequence). V gave up 3 bases and J gave up 5 bases, with 10 bases separating them. The CDR3, as DNA: TGTGCCAGTAGTATTGGGCAGCCCAATGAAAAACTGTTTTTT. Protein product: CASSIGQPNEKLFF.

This clone came up once. The genes are TRBV30 and TRBJ1-1, with TRBD1 matching over 7 bases. V was pared by 4 bases and J by 5 bases, with 10 bases of the junction left unmatched. The V gene's germline CDR1 is GTSNPN and CDR2 SVGIG (reference sequence). The CDR3 runs to 14 residues. The CDR3 spells CAWMSRTGGTEAFF. For the CDR3, the DNA is TGTGCCTGGATGTCGAGGACAGGAGGTACTGAAGCTTTCTTT. Variable domain in full (rest from reference TRBV30 and TRBJ1-1): SQTIHQWPATLVQPVGSPLSLECTVEGTSNPNLYWYRQAAGRGLQLLFYSVGIGQISSEVPQNLSASRPQDRQFILSSKKLLLSDSGFYLCAWMSRTGGTEAFFGQGTRLTVV.

This clone has a handful of counts. V gene TRBV18 combines with J gene TRBJ2-3; 8 bases agree with TRBD1. CDR1 and CDR2 from the germline V gene are KGHSH and LQKENI. The V and J ends lost 6 bases and 0 bases, in that order; junction bases with no gene match: 2. CDR3 length: 14 residues. CDR3 nucleotides: TGTGCCAGCTCCCGGGACAGGAGCACAGATACGCAGTATTTT. Protein sequence: CASSRDRSTDTQYF.

V gene TRBV19 combines with J gene TRBJ2-2, with 10 bases aligning to TRBD2. The junction had 6 bases not matched to a gene; V was cut back by 4 bases and J by 7 bases. Germline V CDR1 and CDR2: LNHDA, SQIVND (reference sequence). The CDR3 length is 15 residues. In nucleotides, the CDR3 is TGTGCCAGTAGTACAAGCGGGGGGGCGGTCGGGGAGCTGTTTTTT. Translation gives CASSTSGGAVGELFF.

This chain links TRBV7-9 with TRBJ2-6, with 8 bases lining up with TRBD1. Trimming at V came to 5 bases and at J to 4 bases, leaving 10 bases not matched to a gene. CDR1 SEHNR and CDR2 FQNEAQ come from the germline V gene (reference sequence). The CDR3 is made up of 17 amino acids. The DNA of the CDR3 is TGTGCCAGCAGCCCCGGACAGGGAGGCGAAGGGGCCAACGTCCTGACTTTC. As protein: CASSPGQGGEGANVLTF.

The chain is built from TRBV9 and TRBJ1-1; D perhaps matches TRBD1 (6 bases). The germline V gene has CDR1 SGDLS and CDR2 YYNGEE. CDR3 length equals 13 residues. Trimming took off 7 bases at V and 5 bases at J, with 15 bases between the two ends. The CDR3 sequence: CASVPGGPTEAFF. The CDR3 nucleotides are TGTGCCAGCGTCCCTGGGGGCCCAACTGAAGCTTTCTTT.

The chain has TRBV19 and TRBJ2-1, with TRBD1 matching over 8 bases. Trimming took 6 bases from V and 7 from J; bases not matched to a gene: 5. The germline CDR1 and CDR2 sequences are LNHDA and SQIVND (reference sequence). CDR3 length equals 13 residues. CDR3 sequence reads: CASRRQGWNEQFF. In DNA form, the CDR3 reads TGTGCCAGTAGGAGACAGGGGTGGAATGAGCAGTTCTTC.

This chain connects TRBV4-1 to TRBJ2-7, with unresolved D. The CDR3 consists of 15 residues. V was pared by 2 bases and J by 2 bases, with 13 bases between. CDR1 and CDR2 (germline): MGHRA, YSYEKL. The chain's CDR3 is CASSQNYNPAYEQYF. CDR3 nucleotides: TGCGCCAGCAGCCAAAATTACAACCCTGCCTACGAGCAGTACTTC.